This is a list of T cell receptor beta chains from one sample in a study of T cells in tumors after PD-1 blockade. TCRdb's table, derived via immunoSEQ multiplex PCR, lists solely in-frame clones and lacks some. The sample lists around 60,000 clones, around 80% occurring once. The sequenced sample was PBMCs, obtained before anti-PD-1 treatment. These receptors all stem from a human donor with basal cell carcinoma. The CDR3 runs from the conserved cysteine through the conserved F or W. D genes are given only for firm matches. Expanded clones are given a class, and other clones once, few, many or no size at all.

cdr3_nt: TGTGCCAGCAGTCCCGACAGCATAACAACTAATGAAAAACTGTTTTTT
cdr3_aa: CASSPDSITTNEKLFF
v_call: TRBV27
clone_size: -
j_call: TRBJ1-4
d_call: -

cdr3_nt: TGTGCCAGCAGCTTGGCCGCAGGGGATAACTATGGCTACACCTTC
cdr3_aa: CASSLAAGDNYGYTF
v_call: TRBV5-5
clone_size: -
j_call: TRBJ1-2
d_call: -

cdr3_nt: TGTGCCAGCAGCTTAGCCAGACTTACTAGCAATCAGCCCCAGCATTTT
cdr3_aa: CASSLARLTSNQPQHF
v_call: TRBV5-6
clone_size: few
j_call: TRBJ1-5
d_call: -

cdr3_nt: TGCGCCAGCAGTGAAAACAGGGACTATGGCTACACCTTC
cdr3_aa: CASSENRDYGYTF
v_call: TRBV10-2
clone_size: once
j_call: TRBJ1-2
d_call: -

cdr3_nt: TGTGCCAGCAGCTTTAGCGGGGCGGGAGGAGATACGCAGTATTTT
cdr3_aa: CASSFSGAGGDTQYF
v_call: TRBV5-6
clone_size: -
j_call: TRBJ2-3
d_call: TRBD2

cdr3_nt: TGCGCCAGCAGCCCCACCGGACAGGCCTTAGGGTACAATGAGCAGTTCTTC
cdr3_aa: CASSPTGQALGYNEQFF
v_call: TRBV4-1
clone_size: -
j_call: TRBJ2-1
d_call: TRBD1

cdr3_nt: TGTGCCAGCAGCCAAGGGGGACACAATGAGCAGTTCTTC
cdr3_aa: CASSQGGHNEQFF
v_call: TRBV3-1/TRBV3-2
clone_size: -
j_call: TRBJ2-1
d_call: -

cdr3_nt: TGTGCCAGCAGCTTAGATAGTGGCACAGATACGCAGTATTTT
cdr3_aa: CASSLDSGTDTQYF
v_call: TRBV7-6
clone_size: medium-sized
j_call: TRBJ2-3
d_call: -

cdr3_nt: TGTGCCAGCAGCTCTGACAGGGGGTACAATGAGCAGTTCTTC
cdr3_aa: CASSSDRGYNEQFF
v_call: TRBV7-3
clone_size: -
j_call: TRBJ2-1
d_call: TRBD1

cdr3_nt: TGCGCCAGCAGCTTGGGGACAGGCTCCTACAATGAGCAGTTCTTC
cdr3_aa: CASSLGTGSYNEQFF
v_call: TRBV5-1
clone_size: -
j_call: TRBJ2-1
d_call: TRBD1

cdr3_nt: TGTGCCAGCAGCCAGGCCTTAGACGAGCAGTACTTC
cdr3_aa: CASSQALDEQYF
v_call: TRBV4-2
clone_size: -
j_call: TRBJ2-7
d_call: -

cdr3_nt: TGTGCCAGCTCACCCCGCGCAAATGAAAAACTGTTTTTT
cdr3_aa: CASSPRANEKLFF
v_call: TRBV18
clone_size: -
j_call: TRBJ1-4
d_call: -

cdr3_nt: TGCGCCAGCAGCTTGGAGGGGACAGACCAGAGTTCACCCCTCCACTTT
cdr3_aa: CASSLEGTDQSSPLHF
v_call: TRBV5-1
clone_size: -
j_call: TRBJ1-6
d_call: TRBD1

cdr3_nt: TGTGCCAGCAGTGAGGGGGCAAACTATGGCTACACCTTC
cdr3_aa: CASSEGANYGYTF
v_call: TRBV2
clone_size: -
j_call: TRBJ1-2
d_call: -

cdr3_nt: TGCAGCGTTGGATGGACTAGCGGACCACACATCCATTACAATGAGCAGTTCTTC
cdr3_aa: CSVGWTSGPHIHYNEQFF
v_call: TRBV29-1
clone_size: -
j_call: TRBJ2-1
d_call: TRBD2

cdr3_nt: TGTGCCAGCAGCCAAGCGTCATGGGGAAATAATTCACCCCTCCACTTT
cdr3_aa: CASSQASWGNNSPLHF
v_call: TRBV3-1/TRBV3-2
clone_size: -
j_call: TRBJ1-6
d_call: -

cdr3_nt: TGTGCCAGCAGCTTAGATCGAGGACTAGCGGGGGGCCGCAGCACAGATACGCAGTATTTT
cdr3_aa: CASSLDRGLAGGRSTDTQYF
v_call: TRBV7-6
clone_size: once
j_call: TRBJ2-3
d_call: TRBD2

cdr3_nt: TGTGCCAGCAGTACAGGGGGCTCCTATAATTCACCCCTCCACTTT
cdr3_aa: CASSTGGSYNSPLHF
v_call: TRBV27
clone_size: -
j_call: TRBJ1-6
d_call: TRBD1

cdr3_nt: TGCGCCAGCAGTCCCCCCAGGGGACAGGAAGGCCGGCAGCCCCAGCATTTT
cdr3_aa: CASSPPRGQEGRQPQHF
v_call: TRBV10-1
clone_size: once
j_call: TRBJ1-5
d_call: TRBD1

cdr3_nt: TGTGCCAGCAGTGACTCGGGCGGGGGGGCAGATACGCAGTATTTT
cdr3_aa: CASSDSGGGADTQYF
v_call: TRBV6-4
clone_size: -
j_call: TRBJ2-3
d_call: TRBD2

cdr3_nt: TGTGCCAGCAGTTTACAGTGGACCGGGGAGCTGTTTTTT
cdr3_aa: CASSLQWTGELFF
v_call: TRBV12-3/TRBV12-4
clone_size: -
j_call: TRBJ2-2
d_call: -

cdr3_nt: TGTGCCAGCAGCCCAGACCGGACAGGGGTCTACGAGCAGTACTTC
cdr3_aa: CASSPDRTGVYEQYF
v_call: TRBV11-3
clone_size: -
j_call: TRBJ2-7
d_call: TRBD1

cdr3_nt: TGCGCCAGCAGCTTGGCCAAGGGACGGGGGGATGAGCAGTTCTTC
cdr3_aa: CASSLAKGRGDEQFF
v_call: TRBV5-1
clone_size: -
j_call: TRBJ2-1
d_call: TRBD2

cdr3_nt: TGTGCCGTAGGGGGAGAGAGCGCCTACGAGCAGTACTTC
cdr3_aa: CAVGGESAYEQYF
v_call: TRBV7-9
clone_size: -
j_call: TRBJ2-7
d_call: -

cdr3_nt: TGTGCCAGCAGTTTCTCCTCCCTCGAGCAGTACTTC
cdr3_aa: CASSFSSLEQYF
v_call: TRBV6-2/TRBV6-3
clone_size: -
j_call: TRBJ2-7
d_call: -

cdr3_nt: TGTGCCAGCAGTTTCCAGGTTGGCACTGAAGCTTTCTTT
cdr3_aa: CASSFQVGTEAFF
v_call: TRBV6-5
clone_size: -
j_call: TRBJ1-1
d_call: -

cdr3_nt: TGCGCCAGCAGCCAAGAACCTGTGGCAGGCCCATCTGGTGGCAATGAGCAGTTCTTC
cdr3_aa: CASSQEPVAGPSGGNEQFF
v_call: TRBV4-1
clone_size: -
j_call: TRBJ2-1
d_call: -

cdr3_nt: TGTGCCAGCAGCTTAGGGGCGAACGGGGAGCTGTTTTTT
cdr3_aa: CASSLGANGELFF
v_call: TRBV11-3
clone_size: few
j_call: TRBJ2-2
d_call: -

cdr3_nt: TGTGCAAGTCGCTTAGTTCCGGATAACACCGGGGAGCTGTTTTTT
cdr3_aa: CASRLVPDNTGELFF
v_call: TRBV12-2
clone_size: few
j_call: TRBJ2-2
d_call: -

cdr3_nt: TGCAGCGTTTTAGCAGGCACAGATACGCAGTATTTT
cdr3_aa: CSVLAGTDTQYF
v_call: TRBV29-1
clone_size: few
j_call: TRBJ2-3
d_call: -

cdr3_nt: TGCAGTGCAAGTCGAGGACTAGCGGCATACAATGAGCAGTTCTTC
cdr3_aa: CSASRGLAAYNEQFF
v_call: TRBV20-1
clone_size: -
j_call: TRBJ2-1
d_call: TRBD2